This passage covers 13 T cell receptor beta chains from one sample sequenced in a study of CD8 T cells in Susac syndrome. Random-hexamer reverse transcription was applied to about 0.5 to 1 ug RNA. One entry per CDR3 protein, called by TCRdb with MiXCR from the immunoSEQ multiplex PCR reads. The data contain approximately 190,000 distinct CDR3 sequences, more than 85% of them singletons. The material sequenced was CD8+ T cells from PBMCs. These receptors all come from a human donor with Susac syndrome.

The chain is built from TRBV27 and TRBJ1-1; no reliable D call. CDR3 length: 15 residues. CDR1 is MNHEY and CDR2 is SMNVEV in the germline V gene (reference sequence). Trimming took off 8 bases at V and 0 bases at J, with 16 bases between the two ends. In nucleotides, the CDR3 is TGTGCCAGCTCGAGAGAAGGAGGAATGAACACTGAAGCTTTCTTT. As protein: CASSREGGMNTEAFF.

The gene calls are TRBV20-1 and TRBJ2-7; D may match TRBD1 or TRBD2 (7 bases each). Trimming left V 0 bases short and J 5 bases short, with 17 bases between. The CDR3 runs to 15 residues. The germline gives CDR1 DFQATT, CDR2 SNEGSKA (reference sequence). CDR3 region: CSARDGRGRLDEQYF. In nucleotides, the CDR3 is TGCAGTGCTAGAGATGGGAGGGGGCGTCTGGACGAGCAGTACTTC.

This clonotype has just one count. The rearrangement links TRBV14 to TRBJ2-1; 7 bases are shared with TRBD1. The junction had 8 bases not matched to a gene; V was cut back by 4 bases and J by 5 bases. This CDR3 comprises 15 residues. CDR1 SGHDN and CDR2 FVKESK come from the germline V gene. The CDR3 sequence: CASSLILGTDNEQFF. The CDR3 bases are TGTGCCAGCAGCCTTATACTTGGGACAGACAATGAGCAGTTCTTC.

V and J are TRBV7-9 and TRBJ2-7, with a weak D call TRBD2 (5 bases). The CDR3 loop spans 13 amino acids. The V gene lost 1 base and the J gene lost 2 bases, with 6 bases spanning the gap. Germline CDR1 SEHNR, CDR2 FQNEAQ (reference sequence). The CDR3 DNA is TGTGCCAGCAGCTTAGAGGGAGCCTACGAGCAGTACTTC. It is translated as CASSLEGAYEQYF.

The chain uses TRBV5-6 and TRBJ2-7; the D call may be TRBD1 or TRBD2 (6 bases each). V was trimmed by 0 bases and J by 6 bases, leaving 13 bases between them. Germline lookup yields CDR1 SGHDT and CDR2 YYEEEE. There are 14 residues in the CDR3. In DNA form, the CDR3 reads TGTGCCAGCAGCTTGGAGGTAGGGGGGCTCGAGCAGTACTTC. Its protein product is CASSLEVGGLEQYF. The complete variable domain, with remaining parts taken from reference TRBV5-6 and TRBJ2-7, reads DAGVTQSPTHLIKTRGQQVTLRCSPKSGHDTVSWYQQALGQGPQFIFQYYEEEERQRGNFPDRFSGHQFPNYSSELNVNALLLGDSALYLCASSLEVGGLEQYFGPGTRLTVT.

The chain has TRBV11-2 and TRBJ2-5, with D perhaps matching TRBD1 (5 bases). V was shortened by 1 base and J by 5 bases, with 11 bases between the two germline ends. In germline, CDR1 is SGHAT, CDR2 FQNNGV. The CDR3 length is 14 residues. In DNA form, the CDR3 reads TGTGCCAGCAGCTTAGTAGGGGCACGGGAGACCCAGTACTTC. Protein product: CASSLVGARETQYF.

The CDR3 DNA follows: TGTGCCATCAGTGAGGAGAACGGATATCAGCCCCAGCATTTT. It translates to CAISEENGYQPQHF. This chain links TRBV10-3 with TRBJ1-5, with D unclear. Germline CDR1 and CDR2: ENHRY and SYGVKD. Between the trimmed V and J ends, which lost 2 bases and 5 bases, there was a span of 10 bases. This CDR3 spans 14 amino acids.

The V and J genes are TRBV3-1 and TRBJ2-3; TRBD2 aligns across 10 bases. There are 16 residues in the CDR3. Looked up from germline, CDR1 is LGHDT and CDR2 is YNNKEL (reference sequence). Unmatched junction bases numbered 4, after V lost 0 bases and J lost 4 bases. The CDR3 coding sequence is TGTGCCAGCAGCCAAGATTCCGGACTAGCGGCAGATACGCAGTATTTT. As protein: CASSQDSGLAADTQYF.

This chain uses TRBV28 with TRBJ2-7; 9 nucleotides line up with TRBD2. From germline, CDR1 is MDHEN and CDR2 SYDVKM. Trimming took 7 bases from V and 4 from J; bases not matched to a gene: 8. CDR3 length equals 14 residues. CDR3 region: CASTVAGAAYEQYF. The CDR3 nucleotides are TGTGCCAGCACCGTAGCGGGAGCGGCGTACGAGCAGTACTTC.

The chain couples TRBV10-3 to TRBJ2-1, with 7 bases identical to TRBD2. The length of the CDR3 is 16 residues. Per germline, CDR1 ENHRY and CDR2 SYGVKD. Trimming took 5 bases from V and 3 from J; bases not matched to a gene: 10. The CDR3 is CAISPTSPGIYNEQFF. The DNA for the CDR3 is TGTGCCATCAGTCCGACTAGCCCGGGAATCTACAATGAGCAGTTCTTC.

The V and J genes are TRBV7-9 and TRBJ2-1, with 10 bases lining up with TRBD2. CDR1 is SEHNR and CDR2 is FQNEAQ in the germline V gene (reference sequence). The V gene end was trimmed by 1 base and the J gene end by 5 bases; junction bases not matched to a gene: 2. This CDR3 region has 15 residues. CDR3 protein: CASSLVGTSDNEQFF. CDR3 bases: TGTGCCAGCAGCTTAGTGGGGACTAGCGACAATGAGCAGTTCTTC.

The CDR3 region has the DNA TGTGCCAGTTCCCCCCTAGCGCTAAGCTCCTACAATGAGCAGTTCTTC. It encodes CASSPLALSSYNEQFF. The chain has TRBV19 and TRBJ2-1; D may be TRBD2 (6 bases). Germline loops: CDR1 LNHDA, CDR2 SQIVND (reference sequence). CDR3 length: 16 residues. Deletions cut 8 bases from V and 0 bases from J, with 17 bases between.

The V call is TRBV6-2 or TRBV6-3, the J call TRBJ1-6; TRBD1 agrees at 7 bases. V shed 0 bases, J shed 8 bases, and the junction held 7 bases outside the gene matches. Germline-derived CDR1 and CDR2 are MNHEY and SVGEGT. The CDR3 spans 16 residues. This CDR3 reads CASSYSSGTAYSPLHF. The CDR3 DNA sequence: TGTGCCAGCAGTTACTCCTCCGGGACAGCCTATTCACCCCTCCACTTT.